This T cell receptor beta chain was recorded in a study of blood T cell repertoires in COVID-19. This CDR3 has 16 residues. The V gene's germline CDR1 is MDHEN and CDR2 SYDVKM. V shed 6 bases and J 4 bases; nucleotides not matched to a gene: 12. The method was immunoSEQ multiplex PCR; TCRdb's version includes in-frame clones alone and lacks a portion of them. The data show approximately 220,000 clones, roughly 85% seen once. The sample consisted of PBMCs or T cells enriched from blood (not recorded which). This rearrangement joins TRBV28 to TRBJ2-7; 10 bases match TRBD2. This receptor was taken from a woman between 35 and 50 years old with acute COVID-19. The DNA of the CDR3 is TGTGCCAGCAGCTTTGTTCGGGGACTAGCGCGTTACGAGCAGTACTTC. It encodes CASSFVRGLARYEQYF.